This TCR beta chain was recovered during a study of blood T cell repertoires in COVID-19. The sample holds one count of this clone. Germline V gives CDR1 GTSNPN, CDR2 SVGIG (reference sequence). The CDR3 has 12 residues. Germline trimming cut 5 bases from V and 6 bases from J; bases unmatched to any gene: 6. Sequenced by immunoSEQ multiplex PCR; TCRdb stores in-frame clones only, minus some. Counted here are 95,000 to 100,000 clones, about 87% occurring once; the ten biggest clones make up around 10%. The source of this sequence is a woman younger than 45 with acute or convalescent COVID-19. The gene calls are TRBV30 and TRBJ2-7; TRBD1 matches 8 bases. The sample was peripheral blood. CDR3 amino acids: CAWGRQGPEQYF. CDR3 DNA: TGTGCCTGGGGTCGACAGGGGCCCGAGCAGTACTTC. The full variable domain, with the rest looked up from reference TRBV30 and TRBJ2-7, is SQTIHQWPATLVQPVGSPLSLECTVEGTSNPNLYWYRQAAGRGLQLLFYSVGIGQISSEVPQNLSASRPQDRQFILSSKKLLLSDSGFYLCAWGRQGPEQYFGPGTRLTVT.